Listed below are T cell receptor beta chains from one sample, sequenced in a study of OX40 agonist ivuxolimab in advanced cancers. Sequenced by immunoSEQ multiplex PCR; TCRdb stores in-frame clones only, minus some. The sample carries about 48,000 clones, over 70% recorded once. Sequencing was performed on CD4+ or CD8+ T cells sorted from blood, taken in a trial of the OX40 agonist ivuxolimab. The source of these receptors is an adult with an advanced solid tumor such as melanoma, head and neck, liver or kidney cancer. Both conserved end residues are part of each CDR3. The D gene is left open where the match is weak. Only some rows state a clone size, as once, few, many or a class for expanded clones.

d_call: TRBD1; clone_size: -; v_call: TRBV23-1; j_call: TRBJ1-1; cdr3_nt: TGCGCCAGCAGGAGGGGAACAGGGGACACTGAAGCTTTCTTT; cdr3_aa: CASRRGTGDTEAFF
d_call: -; clone_size: -; v_call: TRBV2; j_call: TRBJ1-2; cdr3_nt: TGTGCCAGCCTCCCCCCAGACAGATCTAACTATGGCTACACCTTC; cdr3_aa: CASLPPDRSNYGYTF
d_call: -; clone_size: -; v_call: TRBV9; j_call: TRBJ2-7; cdr3_nt: TGTGCCAGCAGCGTAGGGAGCGGCGCGGTCGGCTACGAGCAGTACTTC; cdr3_aa: CASSVGSGAVGYEQYF
d_call: -; clone_size: -; v_call: TRBV25-1; j_call: TRBJ1-3; cdr3_nt: TGTGCCAGCAGTGATACCGGGACTACTGGAAACACCATATATTTT; cdr3_aa: CASSDTGTTGNTIYF
d_call: -; clone_size: -; v_call: TRBV7-9; j_call: TRBJ2-3; cdr3_nt: TGTGCCAGCAGCTACGCCGCGGGTAGCACAGATACGCAGTATTTT; cdr3_aa: CASSYAAGSTDTQYF
d_call: TRBD1; clone_size: -; v_call: TRBV7-2; j_call: TRBJ2-2; cdr3_nt: TGTGCCAGCACAGGACAGGGGCGTAACACCGGGGAGCTGTTTTTT; cdr3_aa: CASTGQGRNTGELFF
d_call: TRBD1; clone_size: -; v_call: TRBV7-3; j_call: TRBJ2-3; cdr3_nt: TGTGCCAGCAGCTTAAAGGACAGGGGAAGAACAGATACGCAGTATTTT; cdr3_aa: CASSLKDRGRTDTQYF
d_call: TRBD1; clone_size: -; v_call: TRBV28; j_call: TRBJ1-1; cdr3_nt: TGTGCCAGCAGTTTATTTGAGACAGGGACTTTTACTGAAGCTTTCTTT; cdr3_aa: CASSLFETGTFTEAFF
d_call: TRBD2; clone_size: -; v_call: TRBV7-3; j_call: TRBJ2-1; cdr3_nt: TGTGCCAGCAGCTTAAACCTAGCGGGGGCCTCCTACAATGAGCAGTTCTTC; cdr3_aa: CASSLNLAGASYNEQFF
d_call: TRBD1; clone_size: -; v_call: TRBV10-2; j_call: TRBJ1-6; cdr3_nt: TGCGCCAGCAGTAGGACAGGGGGTAATAATTCACCCCTCCACTTT; cdr3_aa: CASSRTGGNNSPLHF
d_call: -; clone_size: -; v_call: TRBV9; j_call: TRBJ2-2; cdr3_nt: TGTGCCAGCAGCGAGCGGTCAGGAAACACCGGGGAGCTGTTTTTT; cdr3_aa: CASSERSGNTGELFF
d_call: -; clone_size: -; v_call: TRBV5-5; j_call: TRBJ2-1; cdr3_nt: TGTGCCAGCAGCGCGGGACTTTCCAATGAGCAGTTCTTC; cdr3_aa: CASSAGLSNEQFF
d_call: -; clone_size: -; v_call: TRBV7-6; j_call: TRBJ2-2; cdr3_nt: TGTGCCAGCAGCTTGGAGCAGGGCGACACCGGGGAGCTGTTTTTT; cdr3_aa: CASSLEQGDTGELFF
d_call: TRBD2; clone_size: once; v_call: TRBV6-1; j_call: TRBJ2-5; cdr3_nt: TGTGCCAGCAGTCCCGGGGGGGAGACCCAGTACTTC; cdr3_aa: CASSPGGETQYF
d_call: -; clone_size: -; v_call: TRBV5-4; j_call: TRBJ2-5; cdr3_nt: TGTGCCAGCAGCCTGGACAGTGAGACCCAGTACTTC; cdr3_aa: CASSLDSETQYF
d_call: TRBD1; clone_size: few; v_call: TRBV27; j_call: TRBJ1-2; cdr3_nt: TGTGCCAGCAGTTTACTCGACAGGGGGTATGGCTACACCTTC; cdr3_aa: CASSLLDRGYGYTF
d_call: TRBD1; clone_size: -; v_call: TRBV5-1; j_call: TRBJ1-1; cdr3_nt: TGCGCCAGCGGTACAGGGGGCGGCACTGAAGCTTTCTTT; cdr3_aa: CASGTGGGTEAFF
d_call: TRBD1; clone_size: -; v_call: TRBV10-2; j_call: TRBJ1-2; cdr3_nt: TGCGCCAGCCGATACGGACAGGGGGATGTTGGCTACACCTTC; cdr3_aa: CASRYGQGDVGYTF
d_call: -; clone_size: -; v_call: TRBV4-2; j_call: TRBJ2-3; cdr3_nt: TGTGCCAGCAGCCTTACTAGCACAGATACGCAGTATTTT; cdr3_aa: CASSLTSTDTQYF
d_call: TRBD2; clone_size: once; v_call: TRBV5-1; j_call: TRBJ2-1; cdr3_nt: TGCGCCAGCAGCCTAGGGAGGGCCGGGCCGAATGAGCAGTTCTTC; cdr3_aa: CASSLGRAGPNEQFF
d_call: -; clone_size: -; v_call: TRBV4-1; j_call: TRBJ2-4; cdr3_nt: TGCGCCAGCAGCCAAGGGTATGCCCTTAGCAGGGTCAAAAACATTCAGTACTTC; cdr3_aa: CASSQGYALSRVKNIQYF
d_call: -; clone_size: -; v_call: TRBV5-4; j_call: TRBJ2-7; cdr3_nt: TGTGCCAGCAGCCCCTCGGACGGTACCTACGAGCAGTACTTC; cdr3_aa: CASSPSDGTYEQYF
d_call: TRBD2; clone_size: -; v_call: TRBV6-4; j_call: TRBJ2-3; cdr3_nt: TGTGCCAGCAGTGACTTACCACCGGGACTAGCGGGGGGTGCAGATACGCAGTATTTT; cdr3_aa: CASSDLPPGLAGGADTQYF
d_call: -; clone_size: -; v_call: TRBV2; j_call: TRBJ2-5; cdr3_nt: TGTGCCAGCAGTGTAGGGGGGAGGGCCAGGGGTCAAGAGACCCAGTACTTC; cdr3_aa: CASSVGGRARGQETQYF
d_call: -; clone_size: -; v_call: TRBV4-1; j_call: TRBJ1-5; cdr3_nt: TGCGCCAGCAGCCAAGAAGGGGGGAAAACTAATCAGCCCCAGCATTTT; cdr3_aa: CASSQEGGKTNQPQHF
d_call: -; clone_size: -; v_call: TRBV5-1; j_call: TRBJ1-1; cdr3_nt: TGCGCCAGCAGCACTGCGACGGGGAACACTGAAGCTTTCTTT; cdr3_aa: CASSTATGNTEAFF
d_call: -; clone_size: -; v_call: TRBV5-6; j_call: TRBJ1-2; cdr3_nt: TGTGCCAGCAGCTTGGTTCTGGACACCTATGGCTACACCTTC; cdr3_aa: CASSLVLDTYGYTF
d_call: TRBD1; clone_size: -; v_call: TRBV18; j_call: TRBJ2-2; cdr3_nt: TGTGCCAGCTCACCGCGGACAGGCACCGGGGAGCTGTTTTTT; cdr3_aa: CASSPRTGTGELFF
d_call: TRBD2; clone_size: -; v_call: TRBV7-2; j_call: TRBJ2-2; cdr3_nt: TGTGCCAGCAGCCTAAGAGTGGGACTAGCGGGAGGGCCGTCCGGGGAGCTGTTTTTT; cdr3_aa: CASSLRVGLAGGPSGELFF
d_call: TRBD2; clone_size: -; v_call: TRBV6-1; j_call: TRBJ2-5; cdr3_nt: TGTGCCAGCAGTGAAGCTCCGGTTGGGAGTAGCGGGGGATCAATACAAGAGACCCAGTACTTC; cdr3_aa: CASSEAPVGSSGGSIQETQYF
d_call: -; clone_size: -; v_call: TRBV28; j_call: TRBJ2-3; cdr3_nt: TGTGCCAGCAGGGTTGAGGCAGATACGCAGTATTTT; cdr3_aa: CASRVEADTQYF
d_call: -; clone_size: few; v_call: TRBV11-3; j_call: TRBJ2-3; cdr3_nt: TGTGCCAGCAGCCTCCAGGGTCTGTTTGGCACAGATACGCAGTATTTT; cdr3_aa: CASSLQGLFGTDTQYF
d_call: -; clone_size: -; v_call: TRBV4-3; j_call: TRBJ2-2; cdr3_nt: TGCGCCAGCAGCCAGCGGACAGAGCCTACCGGGGAGCTGTTTTTT; cdr3_aa: CASSQRTEPTGELFF
d_call: -; clone_size: few; v_call: TRBV5-1; j_call: TRBJ1-2; cdr3_nt: TGCGCCAGCAGCTTGTCTCTTATCGGCGCAGGCGAAACGGCCTATGGCTACACCTTC; cdr3_aa: CASSLSLIGAGETAYGYTF
d_call: -; clone_size: -; v_call: TRBV29-1; j_call: TRBJ1-1; cdr3_nt: TGCAGCGTTGAGGGGGAGATAAGGAACACTGAAGCTTTCTTT; cdr3_aa: CSVEGEIRNTEAFF
d_call: TRBD2; clone_size: -; v_call: TRBV5-4; j_call: TRBJ2-2; cdr3_nt: TGTGCCAGCAGCTTGGCCGAGAAGCGGGGGACCGGGGAGCTGTTTTTT; cdr3_aa: CASSLAEKRGTGELFF
d_call: -; clone_size: -; v_call: TRBV6-6; j_call: TRBJ2-7; cdr3_nt: TGTGCCAGCAGTTCTGTACCTTTCGAGCAGTACTTC; cdr3_aa: CASSSVPFEQYF
d_call: -; clone_size: -; v_call: TRBV7-9; j_call: TRBJ1-1; cdr3_nt: TGTGCCAGCAGCTTAAACAGCATGAACACTGAAGCTTTCTTT; cdr3_aa: CASSLNSMNTEAFF
d_call: -; clone_size: -; v_call: TRBV5-1; j_call: TRBJ2-7; cdr3_nt: TGCGCCAGCAGCGCCGGTGAACCCTACGAGCAGTACTTC; cdr3_aa: CASSAGEPYEQYF
d_call: TRBD2; clone_size: -; v_call: TRBV4-2; j_call: TRBJ2-2; cdr3_nt: TGTGCCAGCAGCCCCCGGACTAGCGTGGACACCGGGGAGCTGTTTTTT; cdr3_aa: CASSPRTSVDTGELFF
d_call: -; clone_size: -; v_call: TRBV18; j_call: TRBJ1-1; cdr3_nt: TGTGCCAGCTCCCCTACCCTGGGGGCAGACACTGAAGCTTTCTTT; cdr3_aa: CASSPTLGADTEAFF
d_call: TRBD1; clone_size: -; v_call: TRBV7-3; j_call: TRBJ2-1; cdr3_nt: TGTGCCAGCAACACAGGGGGCCCTTACAATGAGCAGTTCTTC; cdr3_aa: CASNTGGPYNEQFF
d_call: TRBD2; clone_size: few; v_call: TRBV6-1; j_call: TRBJ2-7; cdr3_nt: TGTGCCAGCAGGGAGATGACTAGCGCCAACTACGAGCAGTACTTC; cdr3_aa: CASREMTSANYEQYF
d_call: -; clone_size: -; v_call: TRBV28; j_call: TRBJ1-1; cdr3_nt: TGTGCCAGCAGTTCTCTAAGGGACCCATTTGAAGCTTTCTTT; cdr3_aa: CASSSLRDPFEAFF
d_call: TRBD1; clone_size: -; v_call: TRBV19; j_call: TRBJ1-2; cdr3_nt: TGTGCCAGTAACACACCGGACAGGGGCCATGGCTACACCTTC; cdr3_aa: CASNTPDRGHGYTF
d_call: TRBD2; clone_size: few; v_call: TRBV28; j_call: TRBJ2-7; cdr3_nt: TGTGCCAGCAGTTTCGACGGGGGGTACGAGCAGTACTTC; cdr3_aa: CASSFDGGYEQYF
d_call: -; clone_size: -; v_call: TRBV5-1; j_call: TRBJ2-7; cdr3_nt: TGCGCCAGCAAAGGAGGCAGGGACTCCTACGAGCAGTACTTC; cdr3_aa: CASKGGRDSYEQYF
d_call: -; clone_size: -; v_call: TRBV4-3; j_call: TRBJ2-7; cdr3_nt: TGCGCCAGCAGCCAAAGGCCACTCGACGGATTAACCTACGAGCAGTACTTC; cdr3_aa: CASSQRPLDGLTYEQYF
d_call: -; clone_size: -; v_call: TRBV5-6; j_call: TRBJ1-3; cdr3_nt: TGTGCCAGTGGGACGGGCGGCTCTGGAAACACCATATATTTT; cdr3_aa: CASGTGGSGNTIYF
d_call: TRBD1; clone_size: few; v_call: TRBV15; j_call: TRBJ1-2; cdr3_nt: TGTGCCACCAGCACCCTGACAGGGGGGTTCAACTATGGCTACACCTTC; cdr3_aa: CATSTLTGGFNYGYTF